The T cell receptor beta chain under discussion was sequenced for a study of control samples from healthy donors and cancer patients. Repertoires were generated with immunoSEQ multiplex PCR, while TCRdb's copy carries only in-frame clones and drops some. The sample has some 49,000 clones, 80% to 90% seen once; the top ten hold approximately 3%. CDR3 length equals 11 residues. The V gene's germline CDR1 is LGHDT and CDR2 YNNKEL (reference sequence). Trimming removed 0 bases at V and 4 bases at J, with 1 base between. The gene calls are TRBV3-1 (or the pseudogene TRBV3-2) and TRBJ2-7; D call uncertain. This TCR was recovered from a woman aged 45-65 years with lung cancer. The sample was PBMCs. CDR3 in DNA: TGTGCCAGCAGCCAAGAATACGAGCAGTACTTC. Encoded protein: CASSQEYEQYF.